The 21 T cell receptor beta chains below were found in one sample sequenced in a study of shared clonotypes between healthy human individuals. Clones were read by immunoSEQ multiplex PCR, and TCRdb kept only the in-frame ones, dropping some. The sample lists roughly 1.5 million clones, 95% to 99% occurring once. The material sequenced was naive CD4+ T cells sorted from blood. Regarding subset: CD45RA+ positively selected. All receptors derive from a man younger than 45 in good health.

The chain combines TRBV28 with TRBJ1-2; D perhaps matches TRBD1 (6 bases). The V and J ends lost 5 bases and 0 bases respectively, with 19 bases between them. Germline V lookup: CDR1 MDHEN, CDR2 SYDVKM. The CDR3 spans 17 residues. CDR3: CASSPPGAELANYGYTF. The DNA of the CDR3 is TGTGCCAGCAGTCCCCCGGGGGCCGAGTTAGCTAACTATGGCTACACCTTC.

This chain links TRBV6-6 with TRBJ1-5, with TRBD1 identical over 9 bases. CDR1 is MNHNY and CDR2 is SVGAGI in the germline V gene (reference sequence). Germline trimming cut 2 bases from V and 7 bases from J; bases unmatched to any gene: 6. The CDR3 covers 15 residues. CDR3 sequence (DNA): TGTGCCAGCAGTTACATAGGGACAGGGCGACAGCCCCAGCATTTT. This encodes CASSYIGTGRQPQHF.

This clone was found once. V and J are TRBV6-1 and TRBJ1-4, with D maybe TRBD1 (5 bases). CDR1 and CDR2 from the germline V gene are MNHNS and SASEGT. The CDR3 sequence is 17 residues long. Trimming pared 2 bases from V and 13 bases from J, leaving 26 bases between. CDR3 bases: TGTGCCAGCAGTGAATTAGGTTTTGTCAGGGCAGTCTTAGGACTGTTTTTT. Translated, it gives CASSELGFVRAVLGLFF.

V usage is TRBV7-6 and J usage is TRBJ2-2, with 8 bases lining up with TRBD1. This CDR3 contains 17 residues. CDR1 and CDR2 from the germline V gene are SGHVS and FNYEAQ. The J segment lost 1 base and the V segment lost 0 bases, leaving 4 bases of the junction unmatched. CDR3 loop: CASSLASGTGNTGELFF. The CDR3 nucleotides read TGTGCCAGCAGCTTAGCCTCCGGGACAGGGAACACCGGGGAGCTGTTTTTT. The variable domain in full, completed from reference TRBV7-6 and TRBJ2-2, reads GAGVSQSPRYKVTKRGQDVALRCDPISGHVSLYWYRQALGQGPEFLTYFNYEAQQDKSGLPNDRFSAERPEGSISTLTIQRTEQRDSAMYRCASSLASGTGNTGELFFGEGSRLTVL.

Here the CDR3 DNA reads TGTGCCAGCAGCGTAGGTCCATACTATGGCTACACCTTC. Encoded protein: CASSVGPYYGYTF. The chain employs TRBV9 and TRBJ1-2; D not resolved. V was trimmed by 0 bases and J by 3 bases, leaving 6 bases between them. Germline V gene sequence: CDR1 SGDLS, CDR2 YYNGEE. This CDR3 spans 13 amino acids.

V and J are TRBV27 and TRBJ2-2; 7 bases match TRBD2. The germline V gene has CDR1 MNHEY and CDR2 SMNVEV (reference sequence). The CDR3 sequence is 17 residues long. With 2 bases clipped from V and 0 bases from J, the junction kept 6 bases outside the gene matches. CDR3 protein: CASSLMASGANTGELFF. Written as DNA, the CDR3 is TGTGCCAGCAGTTTAATGGCTAGCGGTGCGAACACCGGGGAGCTGTTTTTT.

The chain employs TRBV9 and TRBJ1-2, with 7 bases fitting TRBD1. The J segment lost 4 bases and the V segment lost 0 bases, leaving 3 bases of the junction unmatched. CDR3 length: 14 amino acids. Germline V CDR1 and CDR2: SGDLS, YYNGEE. The chain's CDR3 is CASSVGDRGYGYTF. As DNA, the CDR3 is TGTGCCAGCAGCGTAGGGGACAGAGGCTATGGCTACACCTTC. The variable domain in full, completed from reference TRBV9 and TRBJ1-2, reads DSGVTQTPKHLITATGQRVTLRCSPRSGDLSVYWYQQSLDQGLQFLIQYYNGEERAKGNILERFSAQQFPDLHSELNLSSLELGDSALYFCASSVGDRGYGYTFGSGTRLTVV.

CDR3 loop: CASSVGVGANVLTF. The CDR3 coding sequence is TGTGCCAGCAGCGTAGGTGTCGGGGCCAACGTCCTGACTTTC. The V and J genes are TRBV9 and TRBJ2-6; D is undetermined. The CDR3 is 14 amino acids. V lost 0 bases and J 4 bases, leaving 5 bases between the germline ends. From germline, CDR1 is SGDLS and CDR2 YYNGEE. Using reference TRBV9 and TRBJ2-6 for the parts outside the CDR3, the full variable domain is DSGVTQTPKHLITATGQRVTLRCSPRSGDLSVYWYQQSLDQGLQFLIQYYNGEERAKGNILERFSAQQFPDLHSELNLSSLELGDSALYFCASSVGVGANVLTFGAGSRLTVL.

The chain carries TRBV7-2 and TRBJ2-7, with 9 bases identical to TRBD1. Germline-derived CDR1 and CDR2 are SGHTA and FQGNSA. Losses at the gene ends were 5 bases for V and 7 bases for J; bases not matched to a gene: 12. The CDR3 consists of 15 residues. This chain's CDR3 is CASSRTGADYEEQYF. For the CDR3, the DNA is TGTGCCAGCAGCCGGACAGGGGCGGACTACGAGGAGCAGTACTTC.

Turning to this clone: The sample has other DNA sequences that encode this CDR3 too. The rearrangement joins TRBV5-1 to TRBJ2-5, with a tentative D call TRBD2 (6 bases). This CDR3 region has 14 residues. CDR1 is SGHRS, CDR2 YFSETQ, per germline. Trimming took off 0 bases at V and 3 bases at J, with 9 bases between the two ends. In DNA form, the CDR3 reads TGCGCCAGCAGCTTGGAGACGGGAGAAGAGACCCAGTACTTC. Its translation: CASSLETGEETQYF.

The chain is built from TRBV5-4 and TRBJ2-5; D not certain. Trimming shortened V by 5 bases and J by 0 bases, and 8 bases separated the two germline ends. Germline CDR1 SGHNT, CDR2 YYREEE (reference sequence). The CDR3 sequence is 13 residues long. CDR3 sequence reads: CASRHPYQETQYF. The CDR3 DNA reads TGTGCCAGCAGACACCCGTACCAAGAGACCCAGTACTTC. Together with reference TRBV5-4 and TRBJ2-5, the CDR3 gives the full variable domain: ETGVTQSPTHLIKTRGQQVTLRCSSQSGHNTVSWYQQALGQGPQFIFQYYREEENGRGNFPPRFSGLQFPNYSSELNVNALELDDSALYLCASRHPYQETQYFGPGTRLLVL.

With respect to this clone: A junction end diverges from the germline sequence, so it may reflect a read error. This chain links TRBV11-2 with TRBJ2-1, with 11 bases identical to TRBD2. CDR1 and CDR2 (germline): SGHAT, FQNNGV. The CDR3 totals 17 residues. CDR3 sequence reads: CASRLAGGPVRSNEQFF. The CDR3 DNA sequence: TGTGCCAGCAGGTTAGCGGGAGGGCCCGTCCGATCCAATGAGCAGTTCTTC.

CDR3 protein: CAGSLTSGANVLTF. Written as DNA, the CDR3 is TGTGCCGGGTCTTTAACATCTGGGGCCAACGTCCTGACTTTC. The chain uses TRBV19 and TRBJ2-6, with no clear D. CDR1 and CDR2 (germline): LNHDA, SQIVND (reference sequence). Trimming pared 11 bases from V and 1 base from J, leaving 12 bases between. The CDR3 is 14 residues long.

The chain links TRBV6-1 to TRBJ2-1; D remains unclear. CDR3 length: 13 amino acids. Germline-derived CDR1 and CDR2 are MNHNS and SASEGT. Trimming stripped 4 bases from V and 5 bases from J, with 9 bases between. CDR3 in DNA: TGTGCCAGCAGTGCGGCTAGGCACAATGAGCAGTTCTTC. This encodes CASSAARHNEQFF.

On this clone: The junction departs from the called germline gene at one end, perhaps through a read error. The chain is built from TRBV19 and TRBJ1-1; 10 nucleotides agree with TRBD1. CDR3 length: 14 residues. Germline V gene data show CDR1 as LNHDA and CDR2 as SQIVND (reference sequence). This CDR3 reads CASRIGQGDSEAFF. DNA for the CDR3: TGTGCCAGTCGTATCGGACAGGGGGATTCTGAAGCTTTCTTT. Filled out from reference TRBV19 and TRBJ1-1, the complete variable domain reads DGGITQSPKYLFRKEGQNVTLSCEQNLNHDAMYWYRQDPGQGLRLIYYSQIVNDFQKGDIAEGYSVSREKKESFPLTVTSAQKNPTAFYLCASRIGQGDSEAFFGQGTRLTVV.

As for this clone: This sample also contains other DNA sequences that code for the same CDR3. V is TRBV7-2 and J is TRBJ2-7; D unresolved. Germline V gene sequence: CDR1 SGHTA, CDR2 FQGNSA. Between the trimmed V and J ends, which lost 1 base and 3 bases, there was a span of 7 bases. The CDR3 runs to 13 residues. This CDR3 is CASSLGPNYEQYF. The CDR3 DNA is TGTGCCAGCAGCTTAGGGCCTAACTACGAGCAGTACTTC. The complete variable domain, with remaining parts taken from reference TRBV7-2 and TRBJ2-7, reads GAGVSQSPSNKVTEKGKDVELRCDPISGHTALYWYRQSLGQGLEFLIYFQGNSAPDKSGLPSDRFSAERTGGSVSTLTIQRTQQEDSAVYLCASSLGPNYEQYFGPGTRLTVT.

The V gene is TRBV18, the J gene TRBJ2-2; D not resolved. Between the trimmed V and J ends, which lost 5 bases and 4 bases, there was a span of 5 bases. The CDR3 is 12 residues long. Germline V gene lookup returns CDR1 KGHSH and CDR2 LQKENI. CDR3 nucleotide sequence: TGTGCCAGCTCAGCTTCCACCGGGGAGCTGTTTTTT. This sequence encodes CASSASTGELFF.

This chain uses TRBV15 with TRBJ2-1, with D possibly being TRBD2 (5 bases). The CDR3 contains 15 residues. V lost 5 bases and J lost 4, with 15 bases in between. CDR1 is LNHNV, CDR2 YYDKDF, per germline (reference sequence). The CDR3, as DNA: TGTGCCACCAGCGGGAGCCCGACGGCATACAATGAGCAGTTCTTC. Residues: CATSGSPTAYNEQFF.

This chain connects TRBV10-2 to TRBJ2-1; D might be TRBD2 (6 bases). Germline CDR1 reads WSHSY; CDR2 reads SAAADI. Trimming took 8 bases from V and 4 from J, leaving 12 bases between them. The CDR3 is 13 amino acids. The CDR3 loop reads CASGRTQYNEQFF. The CDR3 DNA is TGCGCCAGCGGGAGGACCCAATACAATGAGCAGTTCTTC.

The rearrangement joins TRBV9 to TRBJ2-3; D may be TRBD1 (6 bases). The CDR3 sequence is 17 residues long. In germline, CDR1 is SGDLS, CDR2 YYNGEE. Trimming pared 3 bases from V and 0 bases from J, leaving 17 bases between. In DNA form, the CDR3 reads TGTGCCAGCAGCGCCTCCAGAGGACAGTTCAGCACAGATACGCAGTATTTT. Translation gives CASSASRGQFSTDTQYF.

The chain has TRBV20-1 and TRBJ2-7; D is undetermined. CDR1 is DFQATT, CDR2 SNEGSKA, per germline (reference sequence). This CDR3 is 11 amino acids long. V lost 5 bases, J lost 3 bases, and 8 bases lay in between. CDR3 in DNA: TGCAGTGCTCCTAAGGGCTACGAGCAGTACTTC. It yields the protein CSAPKGYEQYF.